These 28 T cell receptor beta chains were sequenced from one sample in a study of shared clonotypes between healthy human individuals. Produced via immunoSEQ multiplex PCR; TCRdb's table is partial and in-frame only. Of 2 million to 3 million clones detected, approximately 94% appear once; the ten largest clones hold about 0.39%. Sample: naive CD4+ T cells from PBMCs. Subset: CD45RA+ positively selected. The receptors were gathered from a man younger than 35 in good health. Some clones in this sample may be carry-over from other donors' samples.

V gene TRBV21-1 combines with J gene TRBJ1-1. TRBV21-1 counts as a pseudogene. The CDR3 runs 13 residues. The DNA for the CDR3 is TGTGCCAGCAGCGAAGGACTGAGGGACGAAGCTTTCTTT. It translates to CASSEGLRDEAFF.

The DNA of the CDR3 is TGCGCCAGCAGACCCTTGGGGGCAAAGTATGGCTACACCTTC. Encoded protein: CASRPLGAKYGYTF. The chain recombines TRBV4-1 with TRBJ1-2; tentative D call: TRBD1 (6 bases). CDR1 and CDR2 (germline): MGHRA, YSYEKL. The CDR3 covers 14 residues. Trimming took 6 bases from V and 5 from J, leaving 16 bases between them.

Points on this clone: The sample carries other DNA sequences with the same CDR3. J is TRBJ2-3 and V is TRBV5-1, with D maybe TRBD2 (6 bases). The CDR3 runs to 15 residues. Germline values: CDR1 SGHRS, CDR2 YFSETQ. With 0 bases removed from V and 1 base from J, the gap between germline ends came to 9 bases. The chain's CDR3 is CASSLAGGRTDTQYF. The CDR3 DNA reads TGCGCCAGCAGCTTGGCCGGAGGGCGCACAGATACGCAGTATTTT.

CDR3 DNA sequence: TGCGCCAGCAGCTTGACGACTGAACAGACCCAGTACTTC. Its translation: CASSLTTEQTQYF. The rearrangement joins TRBV5-1 to TRBJ2-5, with D uncertain. Trimming took 1 base from V and 6 from J, leaving 10 bases between them. From germline, CDR1 is SGHRS and CDR2 YFSETQ. The CDR3 runs 13 residues.

CDR3 in amino acids: CASRPDSGLATYEQYF. CDR3 coding DNA: TGTGCAAGTCGCCCCGACTCGGGACTAGCAACCTACGAGCAGTACTTC. The chain recombines TRBV12-2 with TRBJ2-7; the DNA was not compared with TRBD2, the D call given in the table. TRBV12-2 is a pseudogene locus. The CDR3 contains 16 residues.

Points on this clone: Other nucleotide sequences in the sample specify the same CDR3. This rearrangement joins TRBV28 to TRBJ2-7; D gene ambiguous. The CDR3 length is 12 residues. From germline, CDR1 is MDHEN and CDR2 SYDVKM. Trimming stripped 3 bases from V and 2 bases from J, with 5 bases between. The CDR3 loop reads CASSLMPYEQYF. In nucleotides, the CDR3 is TGTGCCAGCAGTTTGATGCCCTACGAGCAGTACTTC.

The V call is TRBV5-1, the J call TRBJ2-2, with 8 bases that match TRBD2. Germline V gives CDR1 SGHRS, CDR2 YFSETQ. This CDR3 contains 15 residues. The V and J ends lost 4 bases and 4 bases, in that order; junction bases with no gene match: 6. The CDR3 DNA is TGCGCCAGCAGCCTAGGGACTAGAGGCACCGGGGAGCTGTTTTTT. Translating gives CASSLGTRGTGELFF.

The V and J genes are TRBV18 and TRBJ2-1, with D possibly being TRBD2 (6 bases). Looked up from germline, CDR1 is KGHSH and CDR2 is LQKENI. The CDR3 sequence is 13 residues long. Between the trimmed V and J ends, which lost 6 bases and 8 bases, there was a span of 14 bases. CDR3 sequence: CASSLRGYDEQFF. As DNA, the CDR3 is TGTGCCAGCTCTCTCCGGGGGTACGATGAGCAGTTCTTC.

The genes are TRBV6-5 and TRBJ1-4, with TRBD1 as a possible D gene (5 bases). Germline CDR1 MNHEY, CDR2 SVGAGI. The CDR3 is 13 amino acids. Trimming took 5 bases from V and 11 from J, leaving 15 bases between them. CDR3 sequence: CASSITGPTKLFF. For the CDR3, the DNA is TGTGCCAGCAGTATCACGGGGCCGACGAAACTGTTTTTT.

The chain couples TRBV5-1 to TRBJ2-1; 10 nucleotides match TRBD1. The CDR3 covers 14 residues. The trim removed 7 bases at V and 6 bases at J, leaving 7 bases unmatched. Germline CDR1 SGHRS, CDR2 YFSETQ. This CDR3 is CASRRTGGGNEQFF. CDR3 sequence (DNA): TGCGCCAGCCGCCGGACAGGGGGAGGCAATGAGCAGTTCTTC.

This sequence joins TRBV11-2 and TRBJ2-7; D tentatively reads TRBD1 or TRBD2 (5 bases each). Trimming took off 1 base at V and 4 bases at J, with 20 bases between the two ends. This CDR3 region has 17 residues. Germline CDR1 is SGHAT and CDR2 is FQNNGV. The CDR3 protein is CASSLVSGGGFIYEQYF. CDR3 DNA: TGTGCCAGCAGCTTAGTTTCTGGGGGTGGGTTTATTTACGAGCAGTACTTC.

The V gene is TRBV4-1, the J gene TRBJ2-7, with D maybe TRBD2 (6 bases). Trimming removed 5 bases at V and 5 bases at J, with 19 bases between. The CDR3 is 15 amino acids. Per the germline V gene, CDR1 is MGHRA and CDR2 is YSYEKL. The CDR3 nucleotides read TGCGCCAGCAGCTTAAAAGGGTACGGGAGCGACGAGCAGTACTTC. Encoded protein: CASSLKGYGSDEQYF.

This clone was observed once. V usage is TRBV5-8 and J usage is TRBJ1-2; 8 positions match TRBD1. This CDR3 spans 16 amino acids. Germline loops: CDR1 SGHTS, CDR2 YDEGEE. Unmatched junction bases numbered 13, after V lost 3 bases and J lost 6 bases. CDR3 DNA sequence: TGTGCCAGCAGCTCGGCCAGGGGGCTGAGCAAAGATGGCTACACCTTC. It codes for CASSSARGLSKDGYTF.

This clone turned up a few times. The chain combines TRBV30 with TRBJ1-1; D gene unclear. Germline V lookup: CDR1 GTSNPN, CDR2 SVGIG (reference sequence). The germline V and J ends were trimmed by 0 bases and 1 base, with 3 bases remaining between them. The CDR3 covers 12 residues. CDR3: CAWSVANTEAFF. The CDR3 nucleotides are TGTGCCTGGAGTGTAGCGAACACTGAAGCTTTCTTT. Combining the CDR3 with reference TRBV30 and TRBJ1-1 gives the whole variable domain SQTIHQWPATLVQPVGSPLSLECTVEGTSNPNLYWYRQAAGRGLQLLFYSVGIGQISSEVPQNLSASRPQDRQFILSSKKLLLSDSGFYLCAWSVANTEAFFGQGTRLTVV.

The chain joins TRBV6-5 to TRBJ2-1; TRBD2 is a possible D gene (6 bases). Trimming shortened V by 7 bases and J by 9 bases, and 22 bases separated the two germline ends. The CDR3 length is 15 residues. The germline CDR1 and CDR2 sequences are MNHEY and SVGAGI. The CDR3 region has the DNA TGTGCCAGCACCAACCGCCGGAGGGACCACGGTGAGCAGTTCTTC. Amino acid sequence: CASTNRRRDHGEQFF.

For the CDR3, the DNA is TGTGCCAGCAGCCCAGTTTACAGGACTAGCTCCTACGAGCAGTACTTC. Translated: CASSPVYRTSSYEQYF. The J gene is TRBJ2-5, the V gene TRBV7-7, with 7 nucleotides matching TRBD2. The DNA end is a closer match to TRBJ2-7, so the J assignment may be wrong. Germline CDR1 SSHAT, CDR2 FNYEAQ (reference sequence). The CDR3 is 16 residues long.

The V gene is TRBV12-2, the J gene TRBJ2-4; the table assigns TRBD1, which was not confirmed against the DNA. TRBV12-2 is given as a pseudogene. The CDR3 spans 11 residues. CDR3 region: CASRQNPIQYF. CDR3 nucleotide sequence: TGTGCAAGTCGCCAGAACCCTATTCAGTACTTC.

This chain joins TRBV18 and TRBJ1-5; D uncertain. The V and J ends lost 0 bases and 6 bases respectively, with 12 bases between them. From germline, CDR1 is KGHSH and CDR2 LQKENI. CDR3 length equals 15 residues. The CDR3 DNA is TGTGCCAGCTCACCACCCGCGACAATGCCTCAGCCCCAGCATTTT. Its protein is CASSPPATMPQPQHF.

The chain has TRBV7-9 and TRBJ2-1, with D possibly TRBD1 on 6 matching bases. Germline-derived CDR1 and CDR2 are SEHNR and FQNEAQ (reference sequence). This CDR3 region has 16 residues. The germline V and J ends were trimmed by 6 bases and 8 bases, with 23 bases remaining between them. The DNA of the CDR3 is TGTGCCAGCAGGAAACAGGGTATCTGGCCAAGCGATGAGCAGTTCTTC. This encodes CASRKQGIWPSDEQFF.

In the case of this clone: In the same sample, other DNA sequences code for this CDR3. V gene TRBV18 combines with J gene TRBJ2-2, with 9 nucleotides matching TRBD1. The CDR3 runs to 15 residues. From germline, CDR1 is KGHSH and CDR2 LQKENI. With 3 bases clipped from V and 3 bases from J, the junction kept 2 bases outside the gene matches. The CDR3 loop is CASSPDRGDTGELFF. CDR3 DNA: TGTGCCAGCTCACCGGACAGGGGTGACACCGGGGAGCTGTTTTTT.

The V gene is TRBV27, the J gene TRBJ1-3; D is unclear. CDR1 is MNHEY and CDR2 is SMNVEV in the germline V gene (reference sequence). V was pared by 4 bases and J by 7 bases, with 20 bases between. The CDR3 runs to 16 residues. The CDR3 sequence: CASSSGSGRGDNTIYF. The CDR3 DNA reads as TGTGCCAGCAGTTCTGGTAGCGGACGGGGTGACAACACCATATATTTT.

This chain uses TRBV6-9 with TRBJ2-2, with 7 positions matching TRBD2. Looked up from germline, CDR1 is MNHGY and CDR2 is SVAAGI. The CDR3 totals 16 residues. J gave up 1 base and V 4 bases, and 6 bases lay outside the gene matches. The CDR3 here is CASSFWGRENTGELFF. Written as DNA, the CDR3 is TGTGCCAGCAGTTTCTGGGGGAGGGAGAACACCGGGGAGCTGTTTTTT.

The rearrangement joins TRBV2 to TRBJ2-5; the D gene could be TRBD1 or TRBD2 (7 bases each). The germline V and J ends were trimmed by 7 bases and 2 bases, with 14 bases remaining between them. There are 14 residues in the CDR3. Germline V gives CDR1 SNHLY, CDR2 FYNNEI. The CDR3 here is CASKTGRAQETQYF. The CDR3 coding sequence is TGTGCCAGCAAGACAGGGAGGGCACAAGAGACCCAGTACTTC.

This chain's CDR3 is CASSYFKAGIGNEQFF. CDR3 bases: TGCGCCAGCAGCTATTTTAAGGCTGGGATTGGGAATGAGCAGTTCTTC. V gene TRBV5-1 combines with J gene TRBJ2-1, with unresolved D. This CDR3 contains 16 residues. Between the trimmed V and J ends, which lost 3 bases and 7 bases, there was a span of 20 bases. Germline V gene sequence: CDR1 SGHRS, CDR2 YFSETQ.

In nucleotides, the CDR3 is TGTGCCAGCAGTAAAACTAGCGGGAGCTACGAGCAGTACTTC. It codes for CASSKTSGSYEQYF. The rearrangement joins TRBV6-5 to TRBJ2-7; TRBD2 matches at 11 bases. The CDR3 is made up of 14 amino acids. Per germline, CDR1 MNHEY and CDR2 SVGAGI. V shed 5 bases and J 3 bases; nucleotides not matched to a gene: 3.

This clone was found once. CDR3 nucleotide sequence: TGTGCTAGTGCCCCGGGACACACGAACACCGGGGAGCTGTTTTTT. This sequence encodes CASAPGHTNTGELFF. The rearrangement joins TRBV12-5 to TRBJ2-2; D is possibly TRBD1 (6 bases). This CDR3 has 15 residues. The V end lost 7 bases, the J end lost 0 bases, and 12 bases lay between the germline ends. Germline lookup yields CDR1 LGHNT and CDR2 FRNRAP.

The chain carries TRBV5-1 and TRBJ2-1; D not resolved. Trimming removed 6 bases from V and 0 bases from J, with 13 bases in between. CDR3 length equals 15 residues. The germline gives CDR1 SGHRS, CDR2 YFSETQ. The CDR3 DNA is TGCGCCAGCACAACCGCCTACAGCTCCTACAATGAGCAGTTCTTC. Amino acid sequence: CASTTAYSSYNEQFF.

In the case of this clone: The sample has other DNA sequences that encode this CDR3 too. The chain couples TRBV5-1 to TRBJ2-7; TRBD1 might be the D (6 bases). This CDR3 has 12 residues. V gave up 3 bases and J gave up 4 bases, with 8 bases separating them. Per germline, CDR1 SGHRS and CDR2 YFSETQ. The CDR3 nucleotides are TGCGCCAGCAGCTCACAGGGTTACGAGCAGTACTTC. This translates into CASSSQGYEQYF.